This paragraph covers one T cell receptor (beta chain) sequence. The data originate from a study of shared clonotypes between healthy human individuals. CDR1 is SGHNT and CDR2 is YYREEE in the germline V gene (reference sequence). This CDR3 is built from 17 residues. With 4 bases removed from V and 0 bases from J, the gap between germline ends came to 19 bases. Template for every sorted-subset replicate PCR totaled about 0.2 ug DNA, tens of thousands of T cell genomes. Sequencing used immunoSEQ multiplex PCR; TCRdb keeps in-frame clones, though not all of them. This sample carries millions of clones, 95% of them seen once, and the ten largest clones take 0.13%.

The source material was naive CD4+ T cells sorted from blood. Subset described: CD45RA+ positively selected. J is TRBJ1-2 and V is TRBV5-4, with D perhaps TRBD1 (5 bases). The source of this sequence is a man in his late teens or twenties in good health. CDR3 sequence (DNA): TGTGCCAGCAGCCAAACCCTCCTGGCAGGGTCTAACTATGGCTACACCTTC. Amino acid sequence: CASSQTLLAGSNYGYTF.